The rows below give T cell receptor beta chains drawn from one sample of a study of response to subunit inactivated influenza vaccine. TCRdb re-called the RT-PCR reads through MiXCR, storing one row per CDR3 protein. The repertoire has 500,000 to 700,000 distinct CDR3 sequences, 20% to 25% of them found once; the top ten carry roughly 2.8%. This same sample was also part of a study on T cells expressing NK-cell markers.

Sample: CD4+ T cells sorted from PBMCs, taken 11 to 12 days after vaccination. These receptors were obtained from a man between 45 and 60 years old who received an inactivated influenza vaccine. Both conserved end residues are part of each CDR3. D genes are given only for firm matches. A row's size may be missing; if present it is once, few, many or a size class.

CDR3 protein | CDR3 DNA | clone size | J gene | D gene | V gene
CASSPSSMNTEAFF | TGTGCCAGCTCACCCTCGAGTATGAACACTGAAGCTTTCTTT | NA | TRBJ1-1 | NA | TRBV18
CASSQTTDQPQHF | TGTGCCAGCAGCCAGACAACGGATCAGCCCCAGCATTTT | many | TRBJ1-5 | NA | TRBV12-3/TRBV12-4
CASSYSTAGGTDTQYF | TGTGCCAGCAGTTACTCGACAGCGGGGGGCACAGATACGCAGTATTTT | NA | TRBJ2-3 | TRBD2 | TRBV6-2/TRBV6-3
CASRSTDYERYF | TGCGCCAGCAGGTCTACAGATTACGAGCGGTACTTC | NA | TRBJ2-7 | NA | TRBV5-1
CASSLSVRNTEAFF | TGTGCCAGCAGTTTAAGTGTCAGGAACACTGAAGCTTTCTTT | many | TRBJ1-1 | NA | TRBV12-3/TRBV12-4
CASTKDRGNTGELFF | TGTGCCAGCACTAAGGACAGGGGTAACACCGGGGAGCTGTTTTTT | NA | TRBJ2-2 | TRBD1 | TRBV6-2/TRBV6-3
CASSYGRSNQPQHF | TGTGCCAGCAGTTACGGGAGGAGCAATCAGCCCCAGCATTTT | few | TRBJ1-5 | NA | TRBV6-5
CASSKCGLIGTEAFF | TGTGCCAGCAGCAAATGCGGCCTAATAGGTACTGAAGCTTTCTTT | few | TRBJ1-1 | NA | TRBV21-1
CASSFERRVYNEQFF | TGCGCCAGCAGTTTCGAGCGGCGAGTCTACAATGAGCAGTTCTTC | NA | TRBJ2-1 | NA | TRBV4-1
CASKAGGVYEQFF | TGTGCCAGCAAGGCGGGAGGGGTATATGAGCAGTTCTTC | many | TRBJ2-1 | TRBD2 | TRBV2
CASSTGPRLGGYTF | TGCGCCAGCAGCACGGGACCGAGGTTGGGTGGCTACACCTTC | few | TRBJ1-2 | NA | TRBV10-2
CASSSGTANYEQYF | TGCGCCAGCAGCTCCGGGACAGCGAACTACGAGCAGTACTTC | few | TRBJ2-7 | TRBD1 | TRBV5-1
CASSLGPSANNEQFF | TGTGCCAGCAGCTTAGGCCCTAGCGCAAACAATGAGCAGTTCTTC | NA | TRBJ2-1 | NA | TRBV7-9
CASSLSTRNEQYF | TGTGCCAGCAGTTTAAGTACCCGCAACGAGCAGTACTTC | NA | TRBJ2-7 | NA | TRBV12-3/TRBV12-4
CASSFFSIYGYTF | TGTGCCAGCAGTTTCTTCTCCATCTATGGCTACACCTTC | few | TRBJ1-2 | NA | TRBV12-3/TRBV12-4
CASSRQDSSTDTQYF | TGTGCCAGCAGTAGACAGGATTCTAGCACAGATACGCAGTATTTT | NA | TRBJ2-3 | NA | TRBV7-9
CSARGGLTKETQYF | TGCAGTGCTAGGGGTGGACTGACTAAAGAGACCCAGTACTTC | NA | TRBJ2-5 | NA | TRBV20-1
CASSLPGKQPQHF | TGTGCCAGCAGCCTACCTGGGAAGCAGCCCCAGCATTTT | few | TRBJ1-5 | NA | TRBV28
CASSFQNANTGELFF | TGCGCCAGCAGCTTCCAGAATGCGAACACCGGGGAGCTGTTTTTT | NA | TRBJ2-2 | NA | TRBV5-1
CSARDGSPGRTYEQYF | TGCAGTGCTAGAGATGGAAGCCCGGGTCGGACCTACGAGCAGTACTTC | NA | TRBJ2-7 | NA | TRBV20-1
CASSLRTGLNEQFF | TGTGCCAGCAGTTTAAGAACAGGGCTCAATGAGCAGTTCTTC | few | TRBJ2-1 | NA | TRBV12-3/TRBV12-4
CASRLESGYNEQFF | TGTGCCAGCAGGCTAGAGAGCGGGTACAATGAGCAGTTCTTC | NA | TRBJ2-1 | NA | TRBV2
CASSQTEGSNTGELFF | TGTGCCAGCAGCCAAACCGAGGGATCGAACACCGGGGAGCTGTTTTTT | NA | TRBJ2-2 | NA | TRBV7-9
CASSFSTGSVETQYF | TGTGCCAGCAGTTTCTCAACAGGGAGTGTGGAGACCCAGTACTTC | NA | TRBJ2-5 | NA | TRBV12-3/TRBV12-4
CSARDLRGDEAFF | TGCAGTGCTAGAGATCTCAGGGGGGATGAAGCTTTCTTT | few | TRBJ1-1 | TRBD1 | TRBV20-1
CSARGSIGGEQYF | TGCAGTGCTAGAGGGTCAATTGGGGGCGAGCAGTACTTC | NA | TRBJ2-7 | NA | TRBV20-1
CSAKNPTGRAYEQYF | TGCAGTGCTAAAAACCCGACAGGCCGCGCCTACGAGCAGTACTTC | NA | TRBJ2-7 | NA | TRBV20-1
CSARAPGGPGNIQYF | TGCAGTGCTAGAGCCCCCGGGGGACCGGGAAACATTCAGTACTTC | NA | TRBJ2-4 | NA | TRBV20-1
CASLERQGSYNEQFF | TGCGCCAGCTTGGAGAGGCAGGGGTCCTACAATGAGCAGTTCTTC | NA | TRBJ2-1 | NA | TRBV5-1
CASSELPGGEQFF | TGTGCCAGCAGCGAGCTCCCGGGGGGCGAGCAGTTCTTC | few | TRBJ2-1 | NA | TRBV5-6
CASSLRQVGGYTF | TGTGCCAGCAGCTTAAGGCAGGTCGGAGGCTACACCTTC | NA | TRBJ1-2 | NA | TRBV28
CASGVGTAKTQYF | TGCGCCAGCGGCGTTGGGACCGCAAAGACCCAGTACTTC | few | TRBJ2-5 | NA | TRBV5-1
CASSSSRNTQYF | TGTGCCAGCAGCTCGAGTAGAAATACGCAGTATTTT | many | TRBJ2-3 | NA | TRBV7-2
CASSYLQTGELFF | TGTGCCAGCAGTTATTTGCAGACCGGGGAGCTGTTTTTT | few | TRBJ2-2 | NA | TRBV6-2/TRBV6-3
CASSPRSGQGAIRSYNEQFF | TGTGCCAGCTCACCACGGTCCGGACAGGGGGCTATACGCTCCTACAATGAGCAGTTCTTC | NA | TRBJ2-1 | TRBD1 | TRBV18
CASSQVRGVGTQYF | TGCGCCAGCAGCCAAGTAAGGGGCGTAGGGACCCAGTACTTC | NA | TRBJ2-5 | NA | TRBV4-3
CSVPDPIQSSYNEQFF | TGCAGTGTCCCGGACCCAATCCAGAGCTCCTACAATGAGCAGTTCTTC | NA | TRBJ2-1 | NA | TRBV20-1
CSGRLAGSYNEQFF | TGCAGCGGCCGACTAGCGGGATCCTACAATGAGCAGTTCTTC | NA | TRBJ2-1 | TRBD2 | TRBV29-1
CASSLPGQGHYTF | TGTGCCAGCAGCTTACCGGGACAGGGACACTACACCTTC | few | TRBJ1-2 | TRBD1 | TRBV5-5
CASSLGGQESF | TGTGCCAGCAGCTTGGGGGGGCAGGAAAGCTTC | few | TRBJ2-5 | NA | TRBV7-2
CASSANTGEKLFF | TGTGCCAGCAGTGCTAACACTGGGGAAAAACTGTTTTTT | NA | TRBJ1-4 | NA | TRBV25-1
CASSPLMNTGELFF | TGTGCCAGCAGCCCCCTTATGAACACCGGGGAGCTGTTTTTT | NA | TRBJ2-2 | NA | TRBV14
CASSQGRGSVDTQYF | TGCGCCAGCAGCCAAGGGAGAGGGTCGGTGGATACGCAGTATTTT | NA | TRBJ2-3 | NA | TRBV4-1
CASSPQGHVEAAQYF | TGTGCCAGCAGCCCCCAGGGGCACGTGGAGGCGGCCCAGTACTTC | NA | TRBJ2-5 | NA | TRBV4-2
CASSAATGRNIQYF | TGTGCCAGCAGTGCCGCCACGGGGCGGAACATTCAGTACTTC | NA | TRBJ2-4 | NA | TRBV7-2
CASSSSGTGVNEQFF | TGTGCCAGCAGTTCTTCCGGGACAGGGGTCAATGAGCAGTTCTTC | NA | TRBJ2-1 | TRBD1 | TRBV28
CASSKRRRGETQYF | TGTGCCAGCAGCAAAAGGAGGAGGGGAGAGACCCAGTACTTC | NA | TRBJ2-5 | NA | TRBV21-1
CASSQEPGTRRTDTQYF | TGTGCCAGCAGCCAGGAGCCCGGGACGAGACGCACAGATACGCAGTATTTT | NA | TRBJ2-3 | NA | TRBV3-1
CASSSTSGIPTNEQFF | TGTGCCAGCAGCTCGACTAGCGGGATCCCGACGAATGAGCAGTTCTTC | NA | TRBJ2-1 | TRBD2 | TRBV7-3
CSVAINPSYNEQFF | TGCAGCGTTGCAATTAACCCCTCCTACAATGAGCAGTTCTTC | NA | TRBJ2-1 | NA | TRBV29-1
CATSDPTGLAGRETQYF | TGTGCCACCAGTGATCCCACGGGACTAGCGGGAAGAGAGACCCAGTACTTC | few | TRBJ2-5 | TRBD2 | TRBV24-1
CAIKLDPTNEQYF | TGTGCCATCAAGCTGGACCCCACCAACGAGCAGTACTTC | NA | TRBJ2-7 | NA | TRBV10-3